These 7 T cell receptor beta chains were all obtained from the same sample, sequenced in a study of beta chain features in type 1 diabetes (dated by TCRdb to 2017 to 2018). Overall study outcomes, separate from this receptor: Type 1 diabetes patients showed a moderate but significant shortening of TCRB CDR3 length in all four CD4+ subsets.

For these receptors, no antigen is known. The library relied on the immunoSEQ multiplex PCR assay. The entire isolated RNA was reverse transcribed using the High Capacity cDNA Reverse Transcription Kit, and thus expressed TCRB transcripts were sequenced. TCRdb took over this immuneACCESS table, retaining in-frame rearrangements with V and J assigned. Such tables are incomplete; in checked studies, under half of the missing clones stem from an unresolved V gene, and the remainder is unexplained. The sample table holds hundreds of thousands of clones, of which roughly 15% were seen once. The ten largest clones capture approximately 0.015% of the sample. The sequenced sample was naive CD4+ T cells from blood. Read against the paper, the sample's cell subset or site label means: true naive CD4+ T cells. The receptors were gathered from a man younger than 35 with type 1 diabetes.

This clone has a handful of counts. V gene TRBV6-6 combines with J gene TRBJ1-5; D is undetermined. The CDR3 is made up of 14 amino acids. V was pared by 6 bases and J by 5 bases, with 14 bases between. The germline V gene encodes CDR1 MNHNY and CDR2 SVGAGI (reference sequence). The CDR3 DNA reads TGTGCCAGCAGGCCCCTCAGCGTAGATCAGCCCCAGCATTTT. This gives the protein CASRPLSVDQPQHF.

The gene calls are TRBV10-3 and TRBJ2-5; 10 nucleotides agree with TRBD2. Germline V gene lookup returns CDR1 ENHRY and CDR2 SYGVKD. Germline trimming cut 3 bases from V and 4 bases from J; bases unmatched to any gene: 8. CDR3 length: 16 residues. CDR3 protein: CAISDVSSGSAETQYF. DNA for the CDR3: TGTGCCATCAGTGACGTGTCTAGCGGGAGTGCAGAGACCCAGTACTTC.

This clone has more than one count but fewer than ten. The V call is TRBV7-7, the J call TRBJ2-5; tentative D call: TRBD1 (5 bases). The germline gives CDR1 SSHAT, CDR2 FNYEAQ (reference sequence). V lost 3 bases to trimming and J lost 6 bases, with 23 bases between them. The CDR3 is made up of 17 amino acids. The CDR3 DNA is TGTGCCAGCAGCTTGGTCGTGGGGCGGAACCTCCCGCAGACCCAGTACTTC. The encoded protein is CASSLVVGRNLPQTQYF.

The J gene is TRBJ1-1, the V gene TRBV5-4; TRBD1 aligns across 12 bases. Germline V gene data show CDR1 as SGHNT and CDR2 as YYREEE (reference sequence). The CDR3 extends over 16 amino acids. J was trimmed by 5 bases and V by 0 bases; bases with no gene match: 5. The DNA of the CDR3 is TGTGCCAGCAGCTTGGCTGGGACAGGGGGCGGGACTGAAGCTTTCTTT. Encoded protein: CASSLAGTGGGTEAFF. Together with reference TRBV5-4 and TRBJ1-1, the CDR3 gives the full variable domain: ETGVTQSPTHLIKTRGQQVTLRCSSQSGHNTVSWYQQALGQGPQFIFQYYREEENGRGNFPPRFSGLQFPNYSSELNVNALELDDSALYLCASSLAGTGGGTEAFFGQGTRLTVV.

This clone was found a few times. The chain links TRBV9 to TRBJ2-2; no firm D call. Looked up from germline, CDR1 is SGDLS and CDR2 is YYNGEE. CDR3 size: 13 residues. V gave up 0 bases and J gave up 4 bases, with 4 bases separating them. The CDR3 nucleotides read TGTGCCAGCAGCGTAGCTGTCACCGGGGAGCTGTTTTTT. It encodes CASSVAVTGELFF.

This clone was found a few times. The CDR3 bases are TGTGCCAGCAGCTTAGTTAGGGGCAACTACAATGAGCAGTTCTTC. It specifies CASSLVRGNYNEQFF. V is TRBV11-2 and J is TRBJ2-1, with a weak D call TRBD1 (5 bases). Trimming took off 1 base at V and 3 bases at J, with 10 bases between the two ends. This CDR3 has 15 residues. Germline values: CDR1 SGHAT, CDR2 FQNNGV.

V gene TRBV29-1 combines with J gene TRBJ1-1; 7 nucleotides agree with TRBD1. Germline V gene lookup returns CDR1 SQVTM and CDR2 ANQGSEA. J lost 0 bases, V lost 4 bases, and 17 bases had no gene match. The CDR3 extends over 18 amino acids. The CDR3 region is CSVGGGPGHGDLNTEAFF. CDR3 nucleotides: TGCAGCGTTGGAGGGGGCCCGGGACACGGAGACCTGAACACTGAAGCTTTCTTT.